The sequence of this T cell receptor beta chain was determined in a study of cytomegalovirus exposure and HLA in healthy donors (dated by TCRdb to the late 2010s). At the level of the whole study: In an earlier analysis of some 550 of the donors, 250 to 350 Gb of sequence data and 90 million to 120 million unique TCR beta sequences from some 170 million T cells were reported. A separate validation cohort of 90 to 150 different subjects was used in addition to the approximately 610-subject first cohort. Donor age, sex, ethnicity and CMV serostatus were collected together with the repertoire data. An early release covering roughly 640 HLA-typed donors comprised approximately 290 gigabases of sequencing data and 85 million to 100 million unique TCR sequences. The aim of the study was to test whether cataloging public T cell receptors could identify signatures of past pathogen exposure. About five DR-DQ haplotypes were handled as single units for association and clustering because linkage in the cohort was strong. Genome-wide SNP genotypes for about 65% of the roughly 700 donors were used in a later genetic analysis, which treated that subset as a discovery cohort. The study profiled the T cell repertoires of under 700 subjects by immunosequencing and related them to cytomegalovirus serostatus. To predict cytomegalovirus infection status, the study brought together high-throughput TCR immunosequencing, statistical association of individual TCRs with disease status, and machine learning. Among a few hundred genotyped donors of the cohort, an average of approximately 240,000 unique TCR beta nucleotide sequences were sequenced per donor, around 18% of them non-productive. A later analysis re-examined previously published TCR beta repertoires from more than 550 donors and added high-resolution HLA genotyping to investigate patterns of TCR occurrence. In an earlier analysis of a few hundred of the donors, high-throughput TCR beta sequencing was used to judge whether each TCR beta V gene segment behaved as functional or pseudogenic. Typing coverage varied by locus: about 629-640 donors for A, B, C, DRB1 and DQB1; more than 500 for DQA1; some 610 for DPA1; 450 to 480 for DPB1. The genetic ancestry cluster associated with self-reported Caucasian donors included 81% of the approximately 400 genotyped donors. In the later analysis, no new phenotypic data were used to find candidate immune exposures; instead, reliance was placed on TCR beta sequences and their occurrence across donors. Every discovery cohort repertoire had been produced on one sequencing platform. Both class I and class II loci were covered by HLA typing, at four-digit resolution.

Note on this clone: It lacks a known antigen. One end of the junction varies from germline; a read error may be responsible.

The paper's findings and limits, for the study overall: The classifier was reported to diagnose cytomegalovirus status with high specificity and sensitivity in both the original and validation cohorts. The 87-base-pair reads could not distinguish some IMGT-functional V segments, including TRBV6-2 and TRBV6-3, so those segments were excluded. An association between a missense DCLRE1C variant and V-gene and J-gene trimming of TCR beta chains was found in a later genetic analysis and replicated in an independent cohort. This cohort had only TCR beta chains sequenced, and the lack of alpha or paired-chain data limited which features could be detected. In a later analysis, several top co-occurrence clusters were reported to appear linked to parvovirus B19, influenza, CMV and Epstein-Barr virus. In vitro tests confirmed that three of the cytomegalovirus-associated TCR beta chains recognize cytomegalovirus antigens. Immune exposure information for the cohort was limited to CMV serostatus. Assigning TCR associations to individual alleles was difficult when HLA alleles, especially DR and DQ, strongly co-occurred. A cluster of highly shared sequence variants was judged likely to be a technical artifact of the sequencing pipeline. The presence/absence analyses assumed that sequencing depth was roughly uniform across donors, and that assumption may not be true. In a later analysis, HLA-associated TCR beta chains were found to be more clonally expanded and to have lower generation probabilities than equally common non-associated chains. The study gave a list of some 150 TCR beta chains associated with cytomegalovirus. A further reported finding was that TCR beta sequences accurately predicted the HLA-A and HLA-B alleles for most subjects in the first cohort. Because HLA typing was unavailable for some donors at each locus, only the typed subset was used in association tests. An earlier analysis of 587 of the donors showed that most TCR beta V segments appeared in productive rearrangements either about 87% or about 30% of the time, which broadly matched IMGT annotations. In a later analysis, TCR association rates were found to vary across HLA loci, with the most associated TCRs seen for DRB1 alleles and the fewest for HLA-C alleles. At a false discovery rate of 0.05, a later analysis linked 15,000 to 20,000 TCR beta sequences to specific HLA alleles. It was suggested by the authors that the approach could potentially be generalized to other disease states and immunological phenotypes. Across donors, most TCR sequences were observed very rarely, whereas some public TCRs were present in many individuals. In a later genetic analysis, fewer N-insertions in productive TCRs were reported among donors in an Asian-associated ancestry cluster than the approximately 710-donor mean. Most CMV-associated TCR beta chains appeared to be HLA-restricted in a later analysis, and the HLA associations seemed to be driven largely by CMV exposure. Correlated functional status among segregating V segments might reflect linkage disequilibrium, but an unknown experimental factor could not be ruled out. Because counts were too low, fewer than 20 rarely observed V segments, including chromosome 9 orphons, were excluded from the earlier analysis of some 540 of the donors.

In total, just over 650 healthy bone marrow donors made up the cohort. At the time of sampling, every cohort member was nominally healthy, though immune exposures that went unrecorded were likely present. The donor was CMV seronegative and was included in the group of over 300 seronegative cohort members. Every donor gave a peripheral blood sample, and the peripheral blood mononuclear cells from that sample were used for TCR beta sequencing. The Qiagen DNeasy Blood Extraction Kit was used to extract genomic DNA from the blood cell samples. The library was generated by the immunoSEQ multiplex PCR assay. For the multiplex PCR, a mixture combining 60 forward primers for TCR Vbeta segments and 13 reverse primers for TCR Jbeta segments was used. Amplification of the CDR3 region of rearranged TCR beta genes was performed with a multiplex PCR assay on genomic DNA. The Illumina HiSeq System was used to sequence the amplified TCR beta libraries as 87-base-pair reads. As for the original processing: A later analysis tallied around 87 million unique TCR beta chains across the 600 to 700 repertoires, and around 12 million of those chains were shared by two or more donors. Raw reads were error-corrected and collapsed into unique sequences with a nearest-neighbor algorithm that merged closely related sequences to remove PCR and sequencing errors. Alignment of CDR3 sequences to IMGT reference sequences was used to assign V, D and J gene segments. Each retained sequence needed at least a six-nucleotide match to both a V gene segment and a J gene segment. A rearrangement counted as productive if the CDR3 had no stop codons and remained in frame with V and J, and every other rearrangement counted as non-productive. Following IMGT convention, CDR3 was defined as the stretch from the second conserved V-encoded cysteine to the conserved J-encoded phenylalanine. The earlier analysis of a few hundred of the donors excluded any sequence lacking an unambiguous match to a single V gene segment. In an earlier analysis of 450 to 700 of the donors, V segments were called functional above 56.7% productive rearrangements and were called segregating when the between-donor standard deviation exceeded 5%. A statistical classification framework was built for diagnosing cytomegalovirus status from the catalog of TCR beta chain sequences. A later analysis assigned V and J genes by comparing TCR nucleotide sequences with IMGT/GENE-DB human TR gene sequences. A later analysis assigned CDR3 sequences and most-parsimonious VDJ recombination scenarios with the TCRdist pipeline. In a later analysis, each TCR beta chain was defined by its CDR3 amino acid sequence together with its V-gene family, and reads without a unique V-gene family were excluded. A later analysis removed several hundred highly shared, low-generation-probability nucleotide sequences to deal with suspected cross-contamination and a sequencing artifact. In a later analysis, a clonal expansion index for each public chain was calculated from normalized within-repertoire ranks of inferred template counts. In a later analysis, generation probabilities were computed using a VDJ recombination model fitted to out-of-frame rearrangements, and the results were checked against IGoR. In a later analysis, hypergeometric tests were used to score TCR-TCR, TCR-HLA and TCR-CMV co-occurrence, with a repertoire-size bias correction applied to TCR pairs. A later analysis estimated false discovery rates by permuting HLA or CMV assignments 20 times. A later analysis grouped co-occurring TCRs with DBSCAN, adding TCRdist sequence similarity when clustering within HLA-allele-positive subsets. Co-occurrence clustering excluded repertoires with fewer than 30,000 or more than 120,000 public chains, plus five with anomalous nucleotide sharing. As stored in TCRdb, this immuneACCESS dataset retains in-frame rearrangements with V and J assigned. A fraction of the clones does not appear; measured against another copy, unresolved V genes explain less than half of the discrepancy, and the remainder lacks a known reason. D and trimming come from the DNA, and the V and J calls and clone size come from that table. Within this sample are a few hundred thousand clones, with roughly 75% of them counted one time only. 1.5% to 2% of the sample goes to the ten largest clones.

Reading the germline V gene gives CDR1 SGHTA and CDR2 FQGNSA. The cysteine opens and the phenylalanine closes a CDR3 of 17 amino acids. Kept here is only the CDR3 DNA, which spans 51 bases and is read in frame from base 1. This TCR came from a woman aged 25 to 39 in good health and CMV-seronegative. Sequencing was done on a sample of PBMCs. Recombination linked TRBV7-2 to TRBJ2-7; TRBD1 fits 9 bases in the junction. The sequenced DNA: TGTGACAGCATCTTCACTCCGGGACAGGGCGTCGTCTACGAGCAGTACTTC. Translation gives CDSIFTPGQGVVYEQYF.